The subject of this entry is one T cell receptor beta chain. Its cognate antigen has yet to be identified. Base qualities are not provided; no much larger clone lies one nucleotide away. Each sample was amplified in two independent genomic DNA replicates, using 0.5 to 0.65 ug for blood and around 1.5 ug for tumor or normal breast. Following the manufacturer's instructions, the ImmunoSeq Intro kit was used to carry out TCRB sequencing on genomic DNA. Multiplex PCR ran 30 to 40 cycles with proprietary primers and spike-in control sequences for absolute quantification. Single-end 150-bp reads were used to sequence an 87-bp fragment spanning the CDR3 and the flanking V and J genes. Seven samples, each with two replicates, were multiplexed per lane of an Illumina MiSeq using version 3.0 chemistry. From the authors' description of their analysis: Raw data were processed by the vendor's proprietary pipeline, with both replicates merged into one result per sample. To define clonotypes, the study grouped productive rearrangements that shared the V-gene family, CDR3 amino acid sequence and J-gene segment. Clonality was computed as 1 minus the normalized Shannon entropy (Pielou evenness) of TCRB abundances. To estimate T cell density, the total number of templates was divided by the number of input cells, which was inferred from the amount of DNA input. Recon was used with default parameters to estimate total repertoire diversity and clonality. A clonotype counted as tumor-enriched if its abundance in tumor exceeded 0.1% and was at least 32-fold higher than its abundance in normal breast. What TCRdb holds here is the immuneACCESS table cut down to in-frame rearrangements. Part of the clones is not present; checked against another copy, under half of the missing clones reflect an unresolved V gene, and the others are unexplained. V and J calls and clone size follow that table, whereas D and trimming were derived from the DNA. The sample records fewer than 70,000 clones, 60% to 85% of which are singletons. The top ten clones comprise roughly 3.5% of the sample.

This entry comes from a study of early stage breast cancer tumors (dated by TCRdb to 2016 to 2017). About the investigation overall: Of the 15 or so invasive breast tumors, more than 9 were found to be estrogen receptor-positive, progesterone receptor-positive and HER2-negative. Of the approximately twelve ER+/PR+/HER2- tumors, eight were classified as invasive ductal carcinomas and four as invasive lobular carcinomas. A read coverage of roughly 10-fold per sample was achieved on average. Across all samples, more than 2.5 million templates representing over a million unique clonotypes were detected.

CDR1 and CDR2 are drawn from the germline V gene: SGHTA, FQGNSA. The trim is 6 bases for V and 3 bases for J, with a gap of 27 bases between the germline ends. The CDR3 has 19 amino acids, counting the end cysteine and phenylalanine. The read is trimmed to its CDR3 DNA, 57 bases read in frame from base 1. The research as a whole found: Bulk genomic DNA sequencing of unsorted cells missed chain pairing and functional markers such as CD4, CD8 and FOXP3. Enriched TCRB sequences shared across patients were mostly commonly generated sequences, unlikely to play an important role in the tumor microenvironment. Because the cohort was small, a breakdown by tumor subtype could not be done. Compared with adjacent normal breast tissue, tumors had higher clonality and approximately 2.5-fold greater T cell density. Greater similarity was observed between blood and normal breast repertoires than between blood and tumor repertoires, and tumor was distinguished from normal in about 85% of the 16 patients when each tissue was compared with blood.

The study profiled bulk TCR beta-chain repertoires in matched peripheral blood, tumor and adjacent normal breast tissue taken from some 15 patients with early-stage breast cancer. Before surgery, roughly 5-11 mL of whole blood was collected in EDTA tubes and processed within 2 hours. Peripheral blood mononuclear cells were isolated by Ficoll-Paque centrifugation in SepMate-50 tubes. For storage in liquid nitrogen, PBMCs were cryopreserved as aliquots of about 2 to 4.5 million cells in about 90% FBS with 10% DMSO. Genomic DNA was extracted with the Qiagen AllPrep DNA/RNA Mini kit. This chain is built from TRBV7-2 and TRBJ1-3; TRBD1 is perhaps the D gene, given 6 matching bases. The TCR comes from a person aged 25 to 40 with breast cancer. The sample taken for sequencing was blood. The sequenced DNA: TGTGCCAGCAGTTCGATATATCCCGACAGGTTCAGGTTTGGAAACACCATATATTTT. Its translation is CASSSIYPDRFRFGNTIYF.